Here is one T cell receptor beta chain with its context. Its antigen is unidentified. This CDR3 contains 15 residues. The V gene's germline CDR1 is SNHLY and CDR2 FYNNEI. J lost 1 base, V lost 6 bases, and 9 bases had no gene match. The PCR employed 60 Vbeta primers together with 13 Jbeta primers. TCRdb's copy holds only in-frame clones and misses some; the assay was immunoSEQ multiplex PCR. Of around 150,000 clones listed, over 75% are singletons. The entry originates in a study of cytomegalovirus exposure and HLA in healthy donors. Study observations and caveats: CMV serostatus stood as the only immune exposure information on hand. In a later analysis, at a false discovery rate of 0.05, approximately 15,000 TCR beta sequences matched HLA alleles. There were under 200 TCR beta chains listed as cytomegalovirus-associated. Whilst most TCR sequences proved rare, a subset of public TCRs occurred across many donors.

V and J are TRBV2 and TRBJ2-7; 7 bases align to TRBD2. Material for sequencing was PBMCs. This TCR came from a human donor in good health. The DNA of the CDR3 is TGTGCCAGCAGGCTGAGCGGGGCGGGGTCCTACGAGCAGTACTTC. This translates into CASRLSGAGSYEQYF.